This TCR beta chain was sequenced in a study of blood T cell repertoires in COVID-19. Whole-study context: Acute and convalescent COVID-19 samples came from the United States, Italy and Spain. PBMCs, B-cell-depleted T cells, or T cells provided the cDNA or gDNA that made up the material.

This clone occurred a few times. V was trimmed by 7 bases and J by 4 bases, leaving 21 bases between them. The CDR3 is 15 residues long. The germline V gene has CDR1 SGHNT and CDR2 YYREEE (reference sequence). Using immunoSEQ multiplex PCR, the repertoire was profiled, and TCRdb retains in-frame clones only, with some absent. Of about 46,000 clones listed, approximately 87% are singletons. This sequence joins TRBV5-4 and TRBJ2-7; tentatively, D is TRBD2 (6 bases). The sample comprised peripheral blood. This clonotype was sampled from a human donor in a cohort sampled during active COVID-19. In DNA, the CDR3 is TGTGCCAGCCGAGTAGCCCCGGGGGAAGGGTACGAGCAGTACTTC. It specifies CASRVAPGEGYEQYF.